This TCR beta chain was retrieved from a study of blood T cells in healthy people across ages. Primers used in a second PCR of roughly 6 to 11 cycles were a sample-barcoded 5' primer and a J-beta primer mix. TCRdb ran MiXCR on the 5' RACE reads and lists one entry per CDR3 protein. The sample carries approximately 1,700,000 distinct CDR3 sequences, 35% to 50% recorded once. CDR1 ENHRY and CDR2 SYGVKD come from the germline V gene. This CDR3 is built from 16 residues. Trimming at V came to 2 bases and at J to 3 bases, leaving 8 bases not matched to a gene. The chain uses TRBV10-3 and TRBJ2-5, with 8 bases aligning to TRBD1. Sequencing input: blood. This sequence originates from a human donor in good health. In nucleotides, the CDR3 is TGTGCCATCAGTGAGCCCTCCAAGACAGGGGAAGAGACCCAGTACTTC. It codes for CAISEPSKTGEETQYF.